A single sample is the source of the 29 T cell receptor beta chains below, sequenced in a study of blood T cell repertoires in COVID-19. Profiled with immunoSEQ multiplex PCR; TCRdb holds only in-frame clones, not every one. Of some 170,000 clones listed, 75% to 90% were seen once; the top ten hold roughly a tenth. Input material: peripheral blood. Receptors originate from a woman older than 75 with active or convalescent COVID-19.

The V and J genes are TRBV12-3 or TRBV12-4 and TRBJ2-7; TRBD1 matches at 7 bases. Trimming at V came to 6 bases and at J to 4 bases, leaving 6 bases not matched to a gene. The CDR3 extends over 13 amino acids. The CDR3 DNA follows: TGTGCCAGCAGACAGGGGAATTCGTACGAGCAGTACTTC. As protein: CASRQGNSYEQYF.

The rearrangement uses TRBV24-1 and TRBJ1-3; 8 bases agree with TRBD1. This CDR3 is 15 amino acids long. With V trimmed by 4 bases and J by 2 bases, 3 bases remained unmatched. The germline V gene encodes CDR1 KGHDR and CDR2 SFDVKD. The CDR3 region is CATSEVTGAGNTIYF. The CDR3 nucleotides read TGTGCCACCAGTGAAGTGACAGGGGCTGGAAACACCATATATTTT.

This chain connects TRBV7-2 to TRBJ2-3, with TRBD2 matching 10 bases. From germline, CDR1 is SGHTA and CDR2 FQGNSA. With V trimmed by 6 bases and J by 1 base, 13 bases remained unmatched. The CDR3 has 18 amino acids. The CDR3 coding sequence is TGTGCCAGCAGTCCAGAGGGAGCGGGGGGGCGGCGCACAGATACGCAGTATTTT. This codes for CASSPEGAGGRRTDTQYF.

This clone showed up just a few times. V is TRBV5-1 and J is TRBJ2-2; D gene unclear. The germline CDR1 and CDR2 sequences are SGHRS and YFSETQ. V was shortened by 5 bases and J by 0 bases, with 8 bases between the two germline ends. The CDR3 runs to 14 residues. In DNA form, the CDR3 reads TGCGCCAGCAGTGTTCAGACGAACACCGGGGAGCTGTTTTTT. Protein sequence: CASSVQTNTGELFF.

The chain uses TRBV2 and TRBJ1-6; TRBD1 matches at 7 bases. After removal of 6 bases from V and 7 bases from J, the junction contained 6 bases not matched to a gene. This CDR3 contains 14 residues. Germline loops: CDR1 SNHLY, CDR2 FYNNEI. The CDR3 DNA is TGTGCCAGCAGCCCCGGGACAGCAAATTCACCCCTCCACTTT. It specifies CASSPGTANSPLHF.

V is TRBV6-5 and J is TRBJ1-1, with TRBD1 matching over 8 bases. Germline trimming cut 9 bases from V and 0 bases from J; bases unmatched to any gene: 9. CDR3 length equals 15 residues. Germline V gene lookup returns CDR1 MNHEY and CDR2 SVGAGI. The CDR3 here is CASGRPTGVNTEAFF. CDR3 in DNA: TGTGCCAGTGGAAGACCGACAGGGGTGAACACTGAAGCTTTCTTT.

The rearrangement links TRBV7-2 to TRBJ1-2; D remains unclear. In germline, CDR1 is SGHTA, CDR2 FQGNSA. The CDR3 covers 14 residues. V was pared by 3 bases and J by 7 bases, with 15 bases between. The CDR3 here is CASSFSSGFSGYTF. The CDR3 coding sequence is TGTGCCAGCAGCTTTTCGTCCGGGTTTTCTGGCTACACCTTC. The full variable domain, completed using reference TRBV7-2 and TRBJ1-2, is GAGVSQSPSNKVTEKGKDVELRCDPISGHTALYWYRQSLGQGLEFLIYFQGNSAPDKSGLPSDRFSAERTGGSVSTLTIQRTQQEDSAVYLCASSFSSGFSGYTFGSGTRLTVV.

This clone was counted between two and nine times. The chain recombines TRBV7-2 with TRBJ2-3; 8 nucleotides line up with TRBD2. V gave up 1 base and J gave up 6 bases; unmatched junction bases: 6. The CDR3 contains 15 residues. Looked up from germline, CDR1 is SGHTA and CDR2 is FQGNSA. CDR3 sequence (DNA): TGTGCCAGCAGCTTAGGGCGGGGGGTGAGTGATACGCAGTATTTT. Amino acids: CASSLGRGVSDTQYF.

The chain uses TRBV5-6 and TRBJ1-2, with D possibly TRBD1 on 5 matching bases. Per germline, CDR1 SGHDT and CDR2 YYEEEE. Trimming pared 1 base from V and 11 bases from J, leaving 9 bases between. CDR3 length: 11 residues. CDR3 residues: CASSLTGPYTF. Written as DNA, the CDR3 is TGTGCCAGCAGCTTGACAGGCCCATACACCTTC.

Note on this clone: The same CDR3 arises from other DNA sequences in this sample as well. The V gene is TRBV14, the J gene TRBJ1-2; 10 bases are a match to TRBD1. The CDR3 sequence is 15 residues long. The V segment lost 3 bases and the J segment 5 bases; nucleotides outside the gene matches: 6. Germline V gene data show CDR1 as SGHDN and CDR2 as FVKESK. The CDR3 region is CASSQGQGRGYGYTF. In nucleotides, the CDR3 is TGTGCCAGCAGCCAGGGACAGGGGCGCGGATATGGCTACACCTTC.

The chain combines TRBV6-2 or TRBV6-3 with TRBJ1-5; the match to TRBD1 covers 7 bases. Germline V gives CDR1 MNHEY, CDR2 SVGEGT. The CDR3 has 17 residues. With 2 bases clipped from V and 7 bases from J, the junction kept 14 bases outside the gene matches. CDR3 region: CASSYPTMTGRHQPQHF. DNA of the CDR3: TGTGCCAGCAGTTACCCCACAATGACAGGGAGGCACCAGCCCCAGCATTTT.

This clone came up a few times. The V and J genes are TRBV7-2 and TRBJ1-1; 9 bases are a match to TRBD1. The germline CDR1 and CDR2 sequences are SGHTA and FQGNSA. The CDR3 has 14 residues. The V and J ends lost 7 bases and 6 bases, in that order; junction bases with no gene match: 9. The CDR3 DNA sequence: TGTGCCAGCATCCGTTCAGGACAGGGGTCTGAAGCTTTCTTT. Its protein is CASIRSGQGSEAFF.

This chain joins TRBV5-6 and TRBJ2-7; TRBD1 might be the D (6 bases). The CDR3 is made up of 15 amino acids. Germline V CDR1 and CDR2: SGHDT, YYEEEE. The V end was cut by 0 bases, the J end by 3 bases, with 13 bases between. The CDR3 protein is CASSLGTGMFYEQYF. The CDR3 nucleotides read TGTGCCAGCAGCTTGGGCACAGGGATGTTCTACGAGCAGTACTTC.

The V and J genes are TRBV5-8 and TRBJ1-2, with 11 bases identical to TRBD1. CDR1 is SGHTS and CDR2 is YDEGEE in the germline V gene. This CDR3 comprises 15 residues. With V trimmed by 5 bases and J by 8 bases, 11 bases remained unmatched. In DNA, the CDR3 is TGTGCCAGCAGTCAATCCGGGACAGGGGGAGACGGCTACACCTTC. It codes for CASSQSGTGGDGYTF.

This sequence joins TRBV7-9 and TRBJ2-2, with 10 bases identical to TRBD2. The V and J ends lost 5 bases and 2 bases, in that order; junction bases with no gene match: 11. The CDR3 covers 18 residues. The germline CDR1 and CDR2 sequences are SEHNR and FQNEAQ (reference sequence). The CDR3 sequence: CASSPAGSGGNNTGELFF. The CDR3 region has the DNA TGTGCCAGCAGCCCAGCGGGTAGCGGGGGGAATAACACCGGGGAGCTGTTTTTT.

V and J are TRBV7-9 and TRBJ1-3; D may be TRBD1 (6 bases). The CDR3 is 17 residues long. Germline loops: CDR1 SEHNR, CDR2 FQNEAQ (reference sequence). Trimming stripped 5 bases from V and 0 bases from J, with 17 bases between. The DNA of the CDR3 is TGTGCCAGCAGCCCCCGGGACATATCCTTCTCTGGAAACACCATATATTTT. Translation: CASSPRDISFSGNTIYF.

The rearrangement uses TRBV6-6 and TRBJ1-5; D is unresolved. Trimming left V 6 bases short and J 4 bases short, with 13 bases between. Germline V CDR1 and CDR2: MNHNY, SVGAGI (reference sequence). This CDR3 region has 14 residues. The CDR3 is CASRGSGNNQPQHF. The CDR3 DNA sequence: TGTGCCAGCAGGGGGTCGGGGAATAATCAGCCCCAGCATTTT.

Here the CDR3 DNA reads TGTGCCAGCAGCCTTCACGGGAGGGGAGGCTACACCTTC. Protein product: CASSLHGRGGYTF. This chain links TRBV12-3 or TRBV12-4 with TRBJ1-2; D is possibly TRBD1 (5 bases). Trimming removed 6 bases at V and 8 bases at J, with 16 bases between. The CDR3 sequence is 13 residues long.

The chain links TRBV10-3 to TRBJ1-1; weak D call: TRBD1 (6 bases). Looked up from germline, CDR1 is ENHRY and CDR2 is SYGVKD. This CDR3 region has 15 residues. The CDR3 sequence is CASYKSGERNTEAFF. CDR3 sequence (DNA): TGTGCTTCCTACAAATCAGGGGAGAGGAACACTGAAGCTTTCTTT.

This chain joins TRBV11-3 and TRBJ1-4, with D perhaps TRBD1 (5 bases). V was shortened by 4 bases and J by 7 bases, with 7 bases between the two germline ends. Germline V gene data show CDR1 as SGHNT and CDR2 as YENEEA. The CDR3 loop spans 12 amino acids. As DNA, the CDR3 is TGTGCCAGCAGCTCCGACAGTGAAAAACTGTTTTTT. Encoded protein: CASSSDSEKLFF.

This chain joins TRBV7-8 and TRBJ1-2; D call uncertain. Germline V CDR1 and CDR2: SGHVS, FQNEAQ. This CDR3 spans 16 amino acids. The V end was cut by 7 bases, the J end by 3 bases, with 21 bases between. The CDR3 DNA sequence: TGTGCCAGCACCCTTAGGAGTCCGACCATGGACTATGGCTACACCTTC. Translated, it gives CASTLRSPTMDYGYTF.

The V and J genes are TRBV7-9 and TRBJ1-6; 12 bases line up with TRBD1. The V gene's germline CDR1 is SEHNR and CDR2 FQNEAQ (reference sequence). V was pared by 5 bases and J by 9 bases, with 8 bases of the junction left unmatched. The CDR3 consists of 16 residues. The CDR3 region is CASSPGTGGSSSPLHF. CDR3 DNA sequence: TGTGCCAGCAGCCCCGGGACAGGGGGCTCGAGTTCACCCCTCCACTTT.

The gene calls are TRBV6-5 and TRBJ1-5; TRBD1 might be the D (6 bases). CDR1 MNHEY and CDR2 SVGAGI come from the germline V gene. This CDR3 has 15 residues. V gave up 6 bases and J gave up 5 bases, with 17 bases separating them. DNA of the CDR3: TGTGCCAGCAGCTCACTGGGCAGGGGAGATCAGCCCCAGCATTTT. It yields the protein CASSSLGRGDQPQHF.

The CDR3 region has the DNA TGTGCCAGCAGCCCAGTCAACTATGGCTACACCTTC. This sequence encodes CASSPVNYGYTF. The V and J genes are TRBV7-8 and TRBJ1-2, with no clear D. The CDR3 is 12 residues long. In germline, CDR1 is SGHVS, CDR2 FQNEAQ. Trimming removed 5 bases from V and 2 bases from J, with 6 bases in between. Filled out from reference TRBV7-8 and TRBJ1-2, the complete variable domain reads GAGVSQSPRYKVAKRGQDVALRCDPISGHVSLFWYQQALGQGPEFLTYFQNEAQLDKSGLPSDRFFAERPEGSVSTLKIQRTQQEDSAVYLCASSPVNYGYTFGSGTRLTVV.

The chain joins TRBV4-1 to TRBJ1-4, with a tentative D call TRBD1 (6 bases). The CDR3 extends over 12 amino acids. Germline lookup yields CDR1 MGHRA and CDR2 YSYEKL. Deletions cut 8 bases from V and 6 bases from J, with 10 bases between. The CDR3 sequence is CASEQGDEKLFF. CDR3 nucleotide sequence: TGCGCCAGCGAACAGGGAGATGAAAAACTGTTTTTT.

The rearrangement joins TRBV6-2 or TRBV6-3 to TRBJ2-7; TRBD1 matches at 7 bases. CDR3 length equals 15 residues. Germline CDR1 and CDR2: MNHEY and SVGEGT. J was trimmed by 0 bases and V by 5 bases; bases with no gene match: 7. Here the CDR3 reads CASSHGQVSSYEQYF. The DNA for the CDR3 is TGTGCCAGCAGTCACGGACAGGTTAGCTCCTACGAGCAGTACTTC.

This clone appeared once. The J gene is TRBJ2-1, the V gene TRBV12-5; a possible D gene is TRBD1 (7 bases). The CDR3 covers 15 residues. The V end lost 7 bases, the J end lost 6 bases, and 19 bases lay between the germline ends. Looked up from germline, CDR1 is LGHNT and CDR2 is FRNRAP. This CDR3 is CASAPGGRESNEQFF. In DNA, the CDR3 is TGTGCTAGTGCCCCAGGGGGGAGAGAGAGCAATGAGCAGTTCTTC. The full variable domain, in which reference TRBV12-5 and TRBJ2-1 provide the parts outside the CDR3, is DARVTQTPRHKVTEMGQEVTMRCQPILGHNTVFWYRQTMMQGLELLAYFRNRAPLDDSGMPKDRFSAEMPDATLATLKIQPSEPRDSAVYFCASAPGGRESNEQFFGPGTRLTVL.

CDR3 residues: CASSLEGANYGYTF. As DNA, the CDR3 is TGTGCCAGCAGCTTAGAGGGAGCTAACTATGGCTACACCTTC. This rearrangement joins TRBV7-2 to TRBJ1-2; D is unresolved. Trimming left V 1 base short and J 0 bases short, with 6 bases between. CDR1 is SGHTA, CDR2 FQGNSA, per germline. The CDR3 contains 14 residues. Complete variable domain (other parts from reference TRBV7-2 and TRBJ1-2): GAGVSQSPSNKVTEKGKDVELRCDPISGHTALYWYRQSLGQGLEFLIYFQGNSAPDKSGLPSDRFSAERTGGSVSTLTIQRTQQEDSAVYLCASSLEGANYGYTFGSGTRLTVV.

V and J are TRBV29-1 and TRBJ1-1; 11 positions match TRBD1. Germline loops: CDR1 SQVTM, CDR2 ANQGSEA. This CDR3 contains 12 residues. V lost 7 bases and J lost 5; bases outside the gene matches: 3. The CDR3 loop reads CSAGQGVTEAFF. DNA for the CDR3: TGCAGCGCGGGACAGGGGGTGACTGAAGCTTTCTTT.